The next 3 T cell receptor beta chains were all read from a single sample in a study of T cell repertoires in cytomegalovirus infection. From the reads, TCRdb called clonotypes with MiXCR, one entry per CDR3 protein. Of around 490,000 distinct CDR3 sequences in the sample, more than 25% were seen once. Sequenced sample: PBMCs. Receptor source: a human donor in good health (CMV status not recorded). Some clones in this sample may be carry-over from other donors' samples.

The V call is TRBV13, the J call TRBJ2-5, with unresolved D. This CDR3 comprises 13 residues. With 5 bases removed from V and 2 bases from J, the gap between germline ends came to 9 bases. The germline CDR1 and CDR2 sequences are PRHDT and FYEKMQ (reference sequence). CDR3 DNA sequence: TGTGCCAGCAGCGGGATTTCACAAGAGACCCAGTACTTC. Translation: CASSGISQETQYF.

This clonotype has ten or more counts. In DNA, the CDR3 is TGTGCCAGCAGCTCTACTAGCATAACCGGGGAGCTGTTTTTT. Protein product: CASSSTSITGELFF. The V gene is TRBV7-2, the J gene TRBJ2-2; a possible D gene is TRBD2 (6 bases). Germline V lookup: CDR1 SGHTA, CDR2 FQGNSA. The V end lost 4 bases, the J end lost 5 bases, and 11 bases lay between the germline ends. The CDR3 has 14 amino acids.

CDR3 nucleotide sequence: TGTGCCATCAGGGGGACTTTCGCCTTTGATGAGCAGTTCTTC. It is translated as CAIRGTFAFDEQFF. The J gene is TRBJ2-1, the V gene TRBV10-3; a weak D match, TRBD2 (6 bases). CDR1 and CDR2 from the germline V gene are ENHRY and SYGVKD. With 6 bases removed from V and 8 bases from J, the gap between germline ends came to 17 bases. The CDR3 covers 14 residues.